Following are 28 T cell receptor beta chains from one sample sequenced in a study of control samples from healthy donors and cancer patients. TCRdb's copy holds only in-frame clones and misses some; the assay was immunoSEQ multiplex PCR. The sample holds approximately 150,000 clones, approximately 94% seen once. The material sequenced was blood. These receptors originate from a man aged 18 to 35 in good health.

The table lists this clone with a count of one. The chain couples TRBV18 to TRBJ2-5; D unclear. This CDR3 region has 17 residues. Trimming took 5 bases from V and 1 from J, leaving 20 bases between them. Germline V gene data show CDR1 as KGHSH and CDR2 as LQKENI. CDR3 amino acids: CASSSYLDIRRQETQYF. The DNA for the CDR3 is TGTGCCAGCTCATCATATTTAGACATCCGCCGCCAAGAGACCCAGTACTTC.

The CDR3 DNA follows: TGTGCCAGTAAGAACAGGGGGCTTGACTATGGCTACACCTTC. Amino acid sequence: CASKNRGLDYGYTF. V is TRBV19 and J is TRBJ1-2; 9 bases align to TRBD1. CDR3 length equals 14 residues. Germline loops: CDR1 LNHDA, CDR2 SQIVND (reference sequence). V shed 7 bases and J 3 bases; nucleotides not matched to a gene: 6.

The chain uses TRBV5-4 and TRBJ1-5; D gene ambiguous. Germline CDR1 and CDR2: SGHNT and YYREEE (reference sequence). CDR3 length equals 16 residues. The V end was cut by 0 bases, the J end by 1 base, with 11 bases between. In DNA, the CDR3 is TGTGCCAGCAGCTTGGAGCCTCAAGGGAGCAATCAGCCCCAGCATTTT. The encoded protein is CASSLEPQGSNQPQHF.

This chain joins TRBV29-1 and TRBJ2-1, with TRBD2 identical over 14 bases. Germline CDR1 and CDR2: SQVTM and ANQGSEA. The CDR3 spans 19 residues. The ends lost 0 bases at V and 8 bases at J; junction bases unmatched: 15. CDR3 nucleotide sequence: TGCAGCGTTGAAGATCGGGGAGGGACTAGCGGGAGTAGGTTCGATGAGCAGTTCTTC. Translation: CSVEDRGGTSGSRFDEQFF.

V usage is TRBV5-6 and J usage is TRBJ1-2; 8 bases agree with TRBD1. The CDR3 consists of 13 residues. The junction had 3 bases not matched to a gene; V was cut back by 0 bases and J by 8 bases. CDR1 and CDR2 (germline): SGHDT, YYEEEE. DNA of the CDR3: TGTGCCAGCAGCTTGGTACAGGGGGAGGGCTACACCTTC. As protein: CASSLVQGEGYTF.

V usage is TRBV28 and J usage is TRBJ1-5, with D possibly being TRBD1 (6 bases). V dropped 11 bases and J dropped 0 bases, with 17 bases sitting between them. The CDR3 has 15 amino acids. Germline-derived CDR1 and CDR2 are MDHEN and SYDVKM. The CDR3, as DNA: TGTGCCGCGGACAGAGGGGCTTATAGCAATCAGCCCCAGCATTTT. Protein sequence: CAADRGAYSNQPQHF. Supplemented by reference TRBV28 and TRBJ1-5, the full variable domain reads DVKVTQSSRYLVKRTGEKVFLECVQDMDHENMFWYRQDPGLGLRLIYFSYDVKMKEKGDIPEGYSVSREKKERFSLILESASTNQTSMYLCAADRGAYSNQPQHFGDGTRLSIL.

This clone appeared once. The CDR3 DNA sequence: TGTGCCAGCAGCTCGCCGACCCGGCATGAAAAACTGTTTTTT. The encoded protein is CASSSPTRHEKLFF. The J gene is TRBJ1-4, the V gene TRBV7-9; D is unclear. Germline V CDR1 and CDR2: SEHNR, FQNEAQ (reference sequence). The CDR3 extends over 14 amino acids. Trimming shortened V by 4 bases and J by 6 bases, and 12 bases separated the two germline ends.

The rearrangement uses TRBV3-1 (or the pseudogene TRBV3-2) and TRBJ1-1; D is undetermined. Germline V CDR1 and CDR2: LGHDT, YNNKEL (reference sequence). The CDR3 has 13 amino acids. Between the trimmed V and J ends, which lost 1 base and 0 bases, there was a span of 3 bases. The CDR3: CASSQVMNTEAFF. DNA of the CDR3: TGTGCCAGCAGCCAAGTCATGAACACTGAAGCTTTCTTT.

The chain links TRBV19 to TRBJ1-1; D unresolved. This CDR3 is built from 14 residues. Trimming pared 1 base from V and 4 bases from J, leaving 10 bases between. Germline loops: CDR1 LNHDA, CDR2 SQIVND (reference sequence). The CDR3 region is CASSIGGVGTEAFF. The CDR3 DNA is TGTGCCAGTAGTATAGGGGGTGTCGGCACTGAAGCTTTCTTT.

The chain links TRBV27 to TRBJ1-1; D not certain. The CDR3 has 14 amino acids. V shed 3 bases and J shed 3 bases, with 11 bases lying between them. Germline V CDR1 and CDR2: MNHEY, SMNVEV (reference sequence). The CDR3 reads CASSFGKVHTEAFF. DNA of the CDR3: TGTGCCAGCAGTTTCGGAAAGGTTCACACTGAAGCTTTCTTT.

The chain carries TRBV5-1 and TRBJ2-2, with TRBD2 as a possible D gene (7 bases). Trimming removed 3 bases from V and 5 bases from J, with 17 bases in between. Germline lookup yields CDR1 SGHRS and CDR2 YFSETQ. The CDR3 covers 16 residues. The CDR3 is CASSSPEGGPTGELFF. The CDR3 region has the DNA TGCGCCAGCAGCTCCCCAGAGGGGGGGCCGACCGGGGAGCTGTTTTTT.

This chain connects TRBV6-5 to TRBJ2-7; D gene uncertain. The V and J ends lost 7 bases and 3 bases respectively, with 16 bases between them. Germline CDR1 MNHEY, CDR2 SVGAGI. The CDR3 extends over 14 amino acids. The CDR3 loop reads CASNRRQVNYEQYF. The CDR3 DNA sequence: TGTGCCAGCAATAGGCGGCAGGTTAACTACGAGCAGTACTTC.

J is TRBJ1-1 and V is TRBV28; TRBD1 matches at 9 bases. Looked up from germline, CDR1 is MDHEN and CDR2 is SYDVKM. This CDR3 region has 14 residues. The ends lost 6 bases at V and 1 base at J; junction bases unmatched: 3. CDR3 nucleotides: TGTGCCAGCAGCCGGACAGGGGCGAACACTGAAGCTTTCTTT. It yields the protein CASSRTGANTEAFF.

The chain employs TRBV27 and TRBJ2-3, with 7 bases aligning to TRBD1. This CDR3 is 15 amino acids long. V shed 0 bases, J shed 4 bases, and the junction held 4 bases outside the gene matches. Germline V lookup: CDR1 MNHEY, CDR2 SMNVEV (reference sequence). CDR3 protein: CASSLSDRYPDTQYF. CDR3 coding DNA: TGTGCCAGCAGTTTATCGGACAGGTACCCAGATACGCAGTATTTT.

The gene calls are TRBV29-1 and TRBJ2-2; 8 bases fit TRBD2. CDR1 is SQVTM and CDR2 is ANQGSEA in the germline V gene. This CDR3 is built from 13 residues. The CDR3 protein is CSSGGPGTGELFF. The CDR3 coding sequence is TGCTCCTCGGGAGGGCCCGGGACCGGGGAGCTGTTTTTT.

The genes are TRBV11-2 and TRBJ2-1; 10 bases map to TRBD2. Germline CDR1 and CDR2: SGHAT and FQNNGV. The CDR3 runs 16 residues. Trimming took 5 bases from V and 1 from J; bases not matched to a gene: 5. CDR3 sequence reads: CASSPISGRSYNEQFF. Written as DNA, the CDR3 is TGTGCCAGCAGCCCAATTAGCGGGAGGTCCTACAATGAGCAGTTCTTC.

The rearrangement joins TRBV19 to TRBJ2-3; no clear D gene. The ends were cut back, 1 base at V and 2 bases at J, with 7 bases in the middle. The CDR3 loop spans 14 amino acids. Germline V gene lookup returns CDR1 LNHDA and CDR2 SQIVND (reference sequence). The CDR3 sequence: CASSIGSYTDTQYF. Here the CDR3 DNA reads TGTGCCAGTAGTATAGGCAGTTACACAGATACGCAGTATTTT.

The chain is built from TRBV5-1 and TRBJ2-7, with D perhaps matching TRBD1 (5 bases). The CDR3 sequence is 14 residues long. Per germline, CDR1 SGHRS and CDR2 YFSETQ. The germline V and J ends were trimmed by 9 bases and 7 bases, with 23 bases remaining between them. CDR3 amino acids: CATTNGQGRSEQYF. The CDR3 DNA reads as TGCGCCACCACGAACGGGCAGGGCCGGAGTGAGCAGTACTTC.

The V call is TRBV4-3, the J call TRBJ2-5, with D possibly TRBD2 on 5 matching bases. Germline V gene sequence: CDR1 LGHNA, CDR2 YSLEER. The CDR3 totals 16 residues. V dropped 1 base and J dropped 4 bases, with 16 bases sitting between them. Here the CDR3 DNA reads TGCGCCAGCAGCCAAGTGATGTGGGGAGCGAGAGAGACCCAGTACTTC. Translated, it gives CASSQVMWGARETQYF.

The chain employs TRBV4-3 and TRBJ1-5; D is unclear. Trimming left V 5 bases short and J 5 bases short, with 13 bases between. CDR1 is LGHNA, CDR2 YSLEER, per germline. This CDR3 contains 14 residues. The CDR3 loop is CASSFRAGDQPQHF. Here the CDR3 DNA reads TGCGCCAGCAGCTTTAGGGCGGGTGATCAGCCCCAGCATTTT.

This chain uses TRBV12-3 or TRBV12-4 with TRBJ1-1; D unclear. CDR3 size: 13 residues. Deletions cut 1 base from V and 1 base from J, with 4 bases between. The CDR3 loop is CASSLEANTEAFF. The CDR3 region has the DNA TGTGCCAGCAGTTTAGAGGCGAACACTGAAGCTTTCTTT.

The V call is TRBV9, the J call TRBJ2-1, with D possibly TRBD1 on 6 matching bases. The CDR3 spans 16 residues. Germline CDR1 and CDR2: SGDLS and YYNGEE. Trimming removed 4 bases at V and 0 bases at J, with 14 bases between. In nucleotides, the CDR3 is TGTGCCAGCAGCTCGCGGGCGGACAGCTCCTACAATGAGCAGTTCTTC. It codes for CASSSRADSSYNEQFF.

The rearrangement uses TRBV7-9 and TRBJ1-4; TRBD1 matches at 9 bases. Trimming cost V 8 bases and J 4 bases; bases outside gene matches: 5. There are 14 residues in the CDR3. The V gene's germline CDR1 is SEHNR and CDR2 FQNEAQ (reference sequence). CDR3 protein: CASGTGRGNEKLFF. The CDR3 DNA follows: TGTGCCAGCGGGACAGGGAGGGGTAATGAAAAACTGTTTTTT. The full variable domain, rest sourced from reference TRBV7-9 and TRBJ1-4, is DTGVSQNPRHKITKRGQNVTFRCDPISEHNRLYWYRQTLGQGPEFLTYFQNEAQLEKSRLLSDRFSAERPKGSFSTLEIQRTEQGDSAMYLCASGTGRGNEKLFFGSGTQLSVL.

This sequence joins TRBV28 and TRBJ2-7; possible D gene TRBD2, 5 bases. CDR3 size: 10 residues. Trimming stripped 11 bases from V and 5 bases from J, with 10 bases between. Germline V gene data show CDR1 as MDHEN and CDR2 as SYDVKM. Here the CDR3 reads CARTGDEQYF. The CDR3 DNA follows: TGTGCCCGGACCGGGGACGAGCAGTACTTC.

The rearrangement uses TRBV2 and TRBJ2-1; TRBD1 aligns across 11 bases. The CDR3 has 15 amino acids. V was pared by 6 bases and J by 7 bases, with 8 bases of the junction left unmatched. The V gene's germline CDR1 is SNHLY and CDR2 FYNNEI. CDR3 amino acids: CASRSGTGGLNEQFF. CDR3 bases: TGTGCCAGCAGATCCGGGACAGGGGGTCTAAATGAGCAGTTCTTC.

On this clone itself: At one of its ends the junction is not consistent with the germline gene, which may arise from a read error. The chain couples TRBV7-7 to TRBJ2-6; no clear D gene. The CDR3 length is 17 residues. Germline CDR1 and CDR2: SSHAT and FNYEAQ (reference sequence). The CDR3 protein is CASSLDGSVSGANVLTF. CDR3 DNA sequence: TGTGCTAGCAGCTTAGACGGCTCAGTCTCCGGGGCCAACGTCCTGACTTTC.

This chain uses TRBV10-3 with TRBJ2-7; no firm D call. CDR3 size: 12 residues. Germline CDR1 ENHRY, CDR2 SYGVKD. V lost 9 bases, J lost 3 bases, and 12 bases lay in between. The CDR3, as DNA: TGTGCCATAGGCACTGACGGCTACGAGCAGTACTTC. It encodes CAIGTDGYEQYF.

The gene calls are TRBV6-6 and TRBJ2-7, with D uncertain. CDR1 is MNHNY and CDR2 is SVGAGI in the germline V gene (reference sequence). Deletions cut 4 bases from V and 1 base from J, with 8 bases between. This CDR3 spans 13 amino acids. The CDR3 here is CASSLEGSYEQYF. The CDR3 DNA follows: TGTGCCAGCAGTTTAGAAGGGTCCTACGAGCAGTACTTC.